This TCR beta chain comes out of a study of cytomegalovirus exposure and HLA in healthy donors. Study at large: Membership in the Caucasian-associated ancestry cluster was found for 75% to 85% of approximately 430 genotyped donors.

PCR primers comprised 60 Vbeta and 13 Jbeta primers. Repertoires were generated with immunoSEQ multiplex PCR, while TCRdb's copy carries only in-frame clones and drops some. The sample records roughly 71,000 clones, 50% to 80% being singletons. The V and J ends lost 9 bases and 5 bases respectively, with 10 bases between them. There are 11 residues in the CDR3. Per germline, CDR1 LNHDA and CDR2 SQIVND (reference sequence). On this clone itself: Its target is not known.

Points from the study as a whole: Reportedly, a later analysis found an Asian-associated ancestry cluster had fewer N-insertions than the roughly 670-donor mean.

The sequence was collected from a man aged 40-49 years in good health and CMV-seropositive. The sample comprised PBMCs. The chain joins TRBV19 to TRBJ1-2; D is possibly TRBD1 (6 bases). The CDR3 region is CASRGWYGYTF. The CDR3 DNA follows: TGTGCCAGCAGGGGATGGTATGGCTACACCTTC.